A selection of T cell receptor beta chains follows, all from one sample in a study of shared clonotypes between healthy human individuals. Profiling relied on immunoSEQ multiplex PCR, and the TCRdb table lists in-frame clones only, not all of them. In the table there are around 1.1 million clones, 70% to 80% of which are singletons. The sequencing sample was made of memory CD4+ T cells from PBMCs. These receptor sequences come from a man younger than 30 in good health. Some clones in this sample may be carry-over from other donors' samples. The CDR3 runs from the conserved cysteine through the conserved F or W. Fields, in order: D gene, V gene, clone size, J gene, CDR3 protein, CDR3 DNA. A D gene is named only where the DNA matches it firmly. Not all rows give a size; the values are once, few, many and, for expanded clones, a class.

>TRBD2|TRBV5-1|.|TRBJ2-3
CASSFRLAGEDTQYF
TGCGCCAGCAGCTTTCGACTAGCGGGAGAGGATACGCAGTATTTT
>.|TRBV7-9|.|TRBJ1-2
CASSSTGYNYGYTF
TGTGCCAGCAGCTCAACGGGCTATAACTATGGCTACACCTTC
>TRBD2|TRBV14|.|TRBJ2-6
CASSTGRLAFGGANVLTF
TGTGCCAGCAGCACAGGCCGACTAGCCTTTGGTGGGGCCAACGTCCTGACTTTC
>TRBD1|TRBV4-1|.|TRBJ1-1
CASSPGQGARAEAFF
TGCGCCAGCAGCCCGGGACAGGGGGCTAGGGCTGAAGCTTTCTTT
>.|TRBV2|.|TRBJ2-1
CASSARTGGSYNEQFF
TGTGCCAGCAGCGCCCGGACTGGGGGGTCCTACAATGAGCAGTTCTTC
>TRBD1|TRBV7-2|.|TRBJ2-7
CASRTGGGYEQYF
TGTGCCAGCAGGACAGGGGGTGGATACGAGCAGTACTTC
>TRBD1|TRBV6-6|few|TRBJ2-7
CASSLDRGRPYEQYF
TGTGCCAGCAGCCTGGACAGGGGGCGACCCTACGAGCAGTACTTC
>.|TRBV7-2|.|TRBJ1-4
CASSRVHSRGLSNEKLFF
TGTGCCAGCAGCCGAGTCCATAGCCGGGGTCTCTCTAATGAAAAACTGTTTTTT
>.|TRBV5-1|.|TRBJ2-3
CASGAASTDTQYF
TGCGCCAGCGGCGCTGCTAGCACAGATACGCAGTATTTT
>.|TRBV7-9|.|TRBJ2-3
CASSDLGATDTQYF
TGTGCCAGCAGCGACCTGGGGGCTACAGATACGCAGTATTTT
>.|TRBV15|.|TRBJ1-4
CATSQQPRVNEKLFF
TGTGCCACCAGTCAGCAACCGAGGGTTAATGAAAAACTGTTTTTT
>.|TRBV30|.|TRBJ2-7
CAWSRVYEQYF
TGTGCCTGGAGTCGGGTATACGAGCAGTACTTC
>.|TRBV30|.|TRBJ2-3
CAWNRGTDTQYF
TGTGCCTGGAATCGGGGGACAGATACGCAGTATTTT
>.|TRBV9|few|TRBJ1-2
CASSPSVAPTGPNYGYTF
TGTGCCAGCAGCCCATCGGTAGCTCCAACAGGGCCTAACTATGGCTACACCTTC
>.|TRBV18|.|TRBJ2-3
CASSSASTDTQYF
TGTGCCAGCTCTTCCGCTAGCACAGATACGCAGTATTTT
>TRBD2|TRBV7-8|.|TRBJ2-7
CASSLGTSGTYEQYF
TGTGCCAGCAGCTTAGGCACTAGCGGGACCTACGAGCAGTACTTC
>TRBD2|TRBV5-3|.|TRBJ2-1
CARVEREFNNEQFF
TGTGCCAGAGTCGAGCGGGAGTTCAACAATGAGCAGTTCTTC
>.|TRBV18|.|TRBJ1-1
CASSPNRGDTEAFF
TGTGCCAGCTCACCAAATCGAGGGGACACTGAAGCTTTCTTT
>TRBD1|TRBV7-2|.|TRBJ2-2
CASRLQGAGGELFF
TGTGCCAGCAGATTACAGGGGGCGGGCGGGGAGCTGTTTTTT
>TRBD2|TRBV5-6|once|TRBJ2-5
CASSRTSGDMETQYF
TGTGCCAGCAGCCGTACTAGCGGTGATATGGAGACCCAGTACTTC
>.|TRBV6-1|once|TRBJ2-7
CASSDRDPSYEQYF
TGTGCCAGCAGCGACCGGGATCCATCCTACGAGCAGTACTTC
>.|TRBV5-1|.|TRBJ2-3
CASSLVGSNADTQYF
TGCGCCAGCAGCTTGGTCGGGAGCAACGCAGATACGCAGTATTTT
>.|TRBV7-6|few|TRBJ2-1
CASSLAGAEQFF
TGTGCCAGCAGCTTAGCGGGGGCTGAGCAGTTCTTC
>TRBD2|TRBV18|.|TRBJ2-1
CASSPPGLAGRHEQFF
TGTGCCAGCTCCCCTCCCGGACTAGCGGGACGTCATGAGCAGTTCTTC
>.|TRBV20-1|.|TRBJ2-2
CSVQRPRELFF
TGCAGTGTCCAGCGTCCCAGGGAGCTGTTTTTT
>.|TRBV2|once|TRBJ1-1
CASTGDTEAFF
TGTGCCAGCACGGGAGACACTGAAGCTTTCTTT
>TRBD2|TRBV4-1|once|TRBJ2-1
CASSQETSAGGREQFF
TGCGCCAGCAGCCAAGAGACTAGCGCGGGAGGACGGGAGCAGTTCTTC
>TRBD1|TRBV7-2|.|TRBJ2-5
CASSSIRQGGETQYF
TGTGCCAGCAGCTCAATTCGACAGGGGGGAGAGACCCAGTACTTC
>.|TRBV7-8|once|TRBJ2-5
CASSRGQFETQYF
TGTGCCAGCAGCCGTGGACAGTTTGAGACCCAGTACTTC
>TRBD1|TRBV25-1|few|TRBJ1-2
CASSQPKTGVNGYTF
TGTGCCAGCAGTCAACCAAAGACAGGGGTTAATGGCTACACCTTC
>.|TRBV18|.|TRBJ2-2
CASSPNPNRVGGELFF
TGTGCCAGCTCACCGAACCCGAACAGGGTAGGCGGGGAGCTGTTTTTT
>.|TRBV11-3|.|TRBJ1-1
CASSLDGRVNTEAFF
TGTGCCAGCAGCTTAGACGGCAGAGTGAACACTGAAGCTTTCTTT
>TRBD2|TRBV2|.|TRBJ2-2
CASSALAGGRGELFF
TGTGCCAGCAGTGCGCTAGCGGGAGGGCGCGGGGAGCTGTTTTTT
>TRBD2|TRBV9|.|TRBJ2-1
CASSGGGGRSSYNEQFF
TGTGCCAGCAGCGGTGGGGGCGGGAGGAGCTCCTACAATGAGCAGTTCTTC
>.|TRBV28|once|TRBJ1-1
CASSPPQGHTEAFF
TGTGCCAGCAGCCCGCCCCAGGGACACACTGAAGCTTTCTTT
>TRBD1|TRBV18|once|TRBJ2-2
CASSPRLGQGAHGELFF
TGTGCCAGCTCACCGCGCCTGGGACAGGGGGCACACGGGGAGCTGTTTTTT
>TRBD2|TRBV19|.|TRBJ2-7
CASSKGTSGYEQYF
TGTGCCAGTAGTAAGGGGACTAGCGGGTACGAGCAGTACTTC
>.|TRBV29-1|.|TRBJ1-2
CSALQGSANYGYTF
TGCAGCGCTCTACAGGGTTCAGCTAACTATGGCTACACCTTC
>TRBD2|TRBV11-3|.|TRBJ2-1
CASSDPPRLAVDNEQFF
TGTGCCAGCAGCGACCCCCCGCGACTAGCGGTTGACAATGAGCAGTTCTTC
>.|TRBV6-1|.|TRBJ2-3
CASSEAQGRDTQYF
TGTGCCAGCAGTGAAGCGCAGGGCCGGGATACGCAGTATTTT
>TRBD2|TRBV28|.|TRBJ2-7
CACRGGSNLMNEQYF
TGTGCCTGTAGGGGCGGGAGTAATCTTATGAACGAGCAGTACTTC
>TRBD1|TRBV28|few|TRBJ1-1
CASRGTGGDTEAFF
TGTGCCAGCAGGGGGACAGGGGGTGACACTGAAGCTTTCTTT
>.|TRBV7-7|.|TRBJ2-1
CASSSSGRINEQFF
TGTGCCAGCAGCTCCTCTGGGCGGATCAATGAGCAGTTCTTC
>.|TRBV10-2|once|TRBJ2-1
CASRTRDEQFF
TGCGCCAGCAGAACTAGAGATGAGCAGTTCTTC
>.|TRBV7-3|few|TRBJ2-3
CASSLGTTGDTQYF
TGTGCCAGCAGCTTAGGAACGACAGGAGATACGCAGTATTTT
>.|TRBV5-1|.|TRBJ2-3
CASSYTGRSTDTQYF
TGCGCCAGCAGCTATACGGGAAGGAGCACGGATACGCAGTATTTT
>TRBD1|TRBV14|few|TRBJ2-7
CASSQAPGQGSYEQYF
TGTGCCAGCAGCCAGGCCCCGGGACAGGGTTCCTACGAGCAGTACTTC
>.|TRBV7-3|.|TRBJ2-3
CASSLSRDTDTQYF
TGTGCCAGCAGCTTGTCAAGGGACACAGATACGCAGTATTTT
>.|TRBV28|.|TRBJ2-1
CASGSPGEVISDEQFF
TGTGCCAGCGGCTCTCCTGGGGAAGTAATCAGCGATGAGCAGTTCTTC
>TRBD2|TRBV2|.|TRBJ2-3
CASKIAGQTDTQYF
TGTGCCAGCAAAATAGCGGGGCAGACAGATACGCAGTATTTT
>TRBD2|TRBV7-9|.|TRBJ2-3
CASSLRLAGRGRDTQYF
TGTGCCAGCAGCTTACGACTAGCGGGAAGGGGTCGGGATACGCAGTATTTT